This T cell receptor beta chain was recovered during a study of monozygotic twins with inflammatory bowel disease (dated by TCRdb to about 2019). For context, the study as a whole: A total of approximately 30 monozygotic twin pairs were included in the full study, comprising nine German pairs (four IBD-concordant, five IBD-discordant) and 19 IBD-discordant Danish pairs. The search for disease-associated traits relied mainly on comparing IBD patients with their genetically identical healthy co-twins within discordant pairs. Each individual had, on average, about 151 000 unique TCRalpha sequences and 181 000 unique TCRbeta sequences available for analysis. Points the paper makes about the study in general: Different T cell subtypes could not be distinguished in the analysis. Concordant and discordant twins showed no difference in repertoire similarity, possibly because of limited statistical power. A decrease in TCRbeta repertoire diversity, as measured by inverse Simpson index, was observed in IBD patients compared with their healthy co-twins. No single strong signal or clonotype linked to IBD turned up in the results, so the idea that one exists was not supported. IBD patients shared fewer clonotypes with other individuals than healthy twins did, most markedly in patients showing signs of disease activity. Differing immunosuppressive treatments among patients may have added background noise and inter-individual variability to the repertoires.

The CDR3 holds 13 amino acids from the cysteine to the phenylalanine. Only the protein is available. Taken from the germline V gene (reference sequence), the CDR1 and CDR2 loops are SGHNT and YYREEE. To note about this clonotype: Its cognate antigen has yet to be identified.

The method behind the library was 5' RACE. Each TCR library was prepared from about 4,000 ng of total RNA. For each sample, cDNA was synthesized in eight separate reactions using SMARTScribe reverse transcriptase. Unique molecular identifiers containing a 6-nucleotide sample barcode were introduced through template switching during cDNA synthesis. Two nested PCRs of approximately 16 and 10 cycles amplified the TCRalpha and TCRbeta cDNA, and bead purification followed each PCR. Before amplification, the cDNA was treated with uracil DNA-glycosylase and purified using the QIAquick PCR purification kit. The second PCR added Illumina TruSeq-compatible adapters along with sample-specific barcodes. Library quality and concentration were checked on TapeStation and Qubit, and libraries were pooled at about 4.9 ng each. The pooled libraries were sequenced with 2 x 100 bp reads and custom sequencing primers on an Illumina HiSeq2500 single-index Rapid Run. The paper's processing steps were these. MiGEC version 1.2.6 was used for UMI-based consensus assembly, which corrected PCR and sequencing errors. MiXCR version 2.1.1 handled V(D)J alignment, clonotype assembly and CDR3 extraction. Normalisation of gene usage, clonotype sharing and MAIT/NKT TCR abundance was achieved by analysing the top 1000, 10 000 and 20 000 clonotypes per sample. After downsampling to 27 000 UMIs, diversity was calculated as the inverse Simpson index using the vegan R package. Statistical testing used paired Mann-Whitney U tests on the discordant twin pairs and applied Benjamini-Hochberg correction for multiple testing. TCRdb reprocessed the reads; each CDR3 protein sequence makes one entry, and DNA is unavailable. The V and J calls here are based on TCRdb, not the publication. The table of this sample itemizes more than 300,000 distinct CDR3 sequences. The ten largest clones capture approximately 2.8% of the sample.

From each donor, a roughly 2.5 ml peripheral blood sample was collected into PAXgene tubes and stored at -80 degrees C. Without T cell sorting, total RNA was isolated from whole blood using the PAXgene blood miRNA kit on an automated QIAcube. Deep TCRalpha and TCRbeta repertoire profiling with unique molecular barcoding was performed on peripheral blood of monozygotic twin pairs concordant or discordant for inflammatory bowel disease. Smoking habits were recorded for all twin pairs, and each individual was classified as a current, former or never smoker. Source material: blood. This chain is built from TRBV5-4 and TRBJ1-1; as DNA is missing, the TRBD1 call by TCRdb cannot be tested. The origin of this receptor is a human donor with ulcerative colitis or Crohn's disease, or a healthy co-twin of an affected twin (not recorded which). The CDR3 corresponds to CASSTRGATEAFF.